This T cell receptor beta chain was recorded in a study of shared clonotypes between healthy human individuals. Study findings and constraints: Apart from blood, nothing was sampled; tissue repertoires likely differ.

Adult donors, all healthy and HIV-negative, had no recent acute infections or vaccinations. With respect to this clone: No antigen is known for it.

Genomic DNA of each subset was evenly split across several immunoSEQ plates. Roughly 30,000 T cell genomes (approximately 300 ng DNA) went into each PBMC replicate. Some clones are missing from TCRdb's copy, which holds only in-frame ones; the method was immunoSEQ multiplex PCR. The sample contains hundreds of thousands of clones, approximately 77% of which appear only once. This CDR3 is 13 amino acids long. V was shortened by 2 bases and J by 7 bases, with 12 bases between the two germline ends. From germline, CDR1 is MNHNY and CDR2 SVGAGI (reference sequence). The sequencing input was PBMCs. V usage is TRBV6-6 and J usage is TRBJ2-7; D is ambiguous. The receptor was derived from a woman aged 40 to 50 in good health. Some clones in this sample may be carry-over from other donors' samples. CDR3 nucleotides: TGTGCCAGCAGTTACCCCCCTGCGGCGGAGCAGTACTTC. The encoded protein is CASSYPPAAEQYF.